This TCR beta chain was sequenced during a study of T cell responses to AZD1222 COVID-19 vaccine. Study-level findings and limits: Two AZD1222 doses significantly raised spike-specific TCR breadth and depth over controls. The sample set comprised mostly white British donors with more females, and clonal diversity was possibly underestimated. Spike-wide vaccine-associated CD4 TCRs dominated at 160-218 and 743-854.

Sequencing used immunoSEQ multiplex PCR; TCRdb keeps in-frame clones, though not all of them. Of 120,000 to 150,000 clones listed, approximately 86% are singletons. This CDR3 is built from 14 residues. Per germline, CDR1 LNHDA and CDR2 SQIVND (reference sequence). Losses at the gene ends were 2 bases for V and 8 bases for J; bases not matched to a gene: 6. As concerns this clone: What it recognizes is unknown.

The source of this sequence is an adult in good health. The chain uses TRBV19 and TRBJ1-3; TRBD1 agrees at 7 bases. The sequences come from peripheral blood, collected on day 0 of AZD1222 vaccination. The CDR3 DNA follows: TGTGCCAGTAGTATACCGGACAGGCTTGACACCATATATTTT. This translates into CASSIPDRLDTIYF.